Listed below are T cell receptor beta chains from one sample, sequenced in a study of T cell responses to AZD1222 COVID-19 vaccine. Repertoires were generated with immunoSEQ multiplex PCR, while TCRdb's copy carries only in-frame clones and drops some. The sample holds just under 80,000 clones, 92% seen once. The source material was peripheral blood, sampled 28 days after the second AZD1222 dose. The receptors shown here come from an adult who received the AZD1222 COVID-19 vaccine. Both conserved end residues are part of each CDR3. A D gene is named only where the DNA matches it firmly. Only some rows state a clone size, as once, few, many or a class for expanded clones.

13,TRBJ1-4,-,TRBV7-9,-,CASSLDVNEKLFF,TGTGCCAGCAGCTTGGACGTAAATGAAAAACTGTTTTTT
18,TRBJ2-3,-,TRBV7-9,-,CASSPLRGVTKSTDTQYF,TGTGCCAGCAGCCCCCTCAGGGGAGTCACCAAAAGCACAGATACGCAGTATTTT
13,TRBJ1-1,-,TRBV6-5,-,CASSYDVQGEAFF,TGTGCCAGCAGTTACGACGTTCAGGGTGAAGCTTTCTTT
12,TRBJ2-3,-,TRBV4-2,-,CASSQELGTQYF,TGTGCCAGCAGCCAAGAGTTGGGTACGCAGTATTTT
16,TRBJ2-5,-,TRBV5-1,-,CASSLAGGLSQETQYF,TGCGCCAGCAGCTTGGCCGGGGGTCTTTCCCAAGAGACCCAGTACTTC
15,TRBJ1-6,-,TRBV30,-,CAWTRLGDQNSPLHF,TGTGCCTGGACCCGCTTGGGGGACCAAAATTCACCCCTCCACTTT
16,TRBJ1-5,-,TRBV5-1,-,CASSLLATGPEGPQHF,TGCGCCAGCAGCTTACTGGCGACCGGGCCCGAGGGGCCCCAGCATTTT
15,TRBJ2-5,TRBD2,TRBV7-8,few,CATTRSGRDQETQYF,TGTGCCACCACAAGGAGCGGGAGGGACCAAGAGACCCAGTACTTC
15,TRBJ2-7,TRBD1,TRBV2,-,CASTSDRGLKYEQYF,TGTGCCAGCACTTCGGACAGGGGTTTAAAATACGAGCAGTACTTC
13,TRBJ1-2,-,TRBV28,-,CASSWGANYGYTF,TGTGCCAGCAGCTGGGGGGCCAACTATGGCTACACCTTC
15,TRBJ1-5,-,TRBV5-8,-,CASSSGTTGDQPQHF,TGTGCCAGCAGCTCAGGGACGACGGGGGATCAGCCCCAGCATTTT
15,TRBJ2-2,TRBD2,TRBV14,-,CASSQRLAGAGELFF,TGTGCCAGCAGCCAACGACTAGCGGGGGCCGGGGAGCTGTTTTTT
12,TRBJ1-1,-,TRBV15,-,CATSRDGLEAFF,TGTGCCACCAGCAGGGATGGACTGGAAGCTTTCTTT
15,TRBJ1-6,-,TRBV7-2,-,CASSLGRHSSSPLHF,TGTGCCAGCAGCTTAGGCAGACATTCCAGTTCACCCCTCCACTTT
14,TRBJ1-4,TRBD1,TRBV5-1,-,CASSLVGGEEKLFF,TGCGCCAGCAGCTTGGTAGGGGGCGAGGAAAAACTGTTTTTT
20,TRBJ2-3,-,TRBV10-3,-,CAISDPRQGHGAGYTDTQYF,TGTGCCATCAGTGACCCCCGACAGGGTCATGGAGCGGGGTACACAGATACGCAGTATTTT
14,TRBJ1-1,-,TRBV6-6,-,CASSYLRANTEAFF,TGTGCCAGCAGTTACTTGCGGGCTAACACTGAAGCTTTCTTT
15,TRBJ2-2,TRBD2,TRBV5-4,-,CASSFGLENTGELFF,TGTGCCAGCAGCTTTGGACTAGAGAACACCGGGGAGCTGTTTTTT
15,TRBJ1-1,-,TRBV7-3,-,CASSLSPGANTEAFF,TGTGCCAGCAGCTTGTCCCCGGGGGCGAACACTGAAGCTTTCTTT
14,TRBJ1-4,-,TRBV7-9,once,CASSLGVSNEKLFF,TGTGCCAGCAGCCTGGGGGTTTCTAATGAAAAACTGTTTTTT
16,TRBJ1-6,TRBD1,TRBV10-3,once,CAIATGGQGENSPLHF,TGTGCCATCGCGACAGGGGGACAGGGGGAGAATTCACCCCTCCACTTT
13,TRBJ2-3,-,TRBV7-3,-,CASSLTREDTQYF,TGTGCCAGCAGCTTGACAAGGGAGGATACGCAGTATTTT
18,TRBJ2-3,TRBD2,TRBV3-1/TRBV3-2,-,CASSQGTSGRKGTDTQYF,TGTGCCAGCAGCCAGGGGACTAGCGGGAGAAAGGGCACAGATACGCAGTATTTT
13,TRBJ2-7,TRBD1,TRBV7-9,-,CASRGQGIYEQYF,TGTGCCAGCCGGGGACAGGGGATCTACGAGCAGTACTTC
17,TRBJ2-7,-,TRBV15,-,CATSRDLGTDFSYEQYF,TGTGCCACCAGCAGAGATTTAGGGACGGATTTCTCCTACGAGCAGTACTTC
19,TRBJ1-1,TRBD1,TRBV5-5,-,CASSPELGTGKFMNTEAFF,TGTGCCAGCAGTCCGGAGCTTGGGACAGGGAAATTCATGAACACTGAAGCTTTCTTT
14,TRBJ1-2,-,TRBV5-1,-,CASSLEYRGYGYTF,TGCGCCAGCAGCTTGGAGTACCGCGGCTATGGCTACACCTTC
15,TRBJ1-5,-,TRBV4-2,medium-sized,CASSQGGGEGQPQHF,TGTGCCAGCAGCCAAGGTGGAGGGGAAGGTCAGCCCCAGCATTTT
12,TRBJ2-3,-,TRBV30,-,CAWSVILEAQYF,TGTGCCTGGAGTGTTATCCTTGAAGCGCAGTATTTT
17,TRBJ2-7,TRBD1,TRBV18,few,CASSPPLQGARYYEQYF,TGTGCCAGCTCACCACCTCTACAGGGGGCTAGATATTACGAGCAGTACTTC
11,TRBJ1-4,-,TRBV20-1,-,CSAGTPVKLFF,TGCAGTGCTGGGACTCCGGTAAAACTGTTTTTT
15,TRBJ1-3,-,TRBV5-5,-,CASSIVWGPGNTIYF,TGTGCCAGCAGCATTGTGTGGGGGCCTGGAAACACCATATATTTT
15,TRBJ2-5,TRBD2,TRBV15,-,CATSRDQREWETQYF,TGTGCCACCAGCAGAGACCAGCGGGAGTGGGAGACCCAGTACTTC
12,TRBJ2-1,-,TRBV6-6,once,CASRSSSDEQFF,TGTGCCAGCAGGTCCTCTAGCGATGAGCAGTTCTTC
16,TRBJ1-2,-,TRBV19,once,CASSIDGRRRLHGYTF,TGTGCCAGTAGTATAGATGGCAGGAGAAGGTTACATGGCTACACCTTC
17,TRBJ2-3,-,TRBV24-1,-,CATSDSRQGGHTDTQYF,TGTGCCACCAGTGATTCCCGACAAGGAGGGCACACAGATACGCAGTATTTT
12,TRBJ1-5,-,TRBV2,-,CASSGGGQPQHF,TGTGCCAGCAGTGGAGGTGGGCAGCCCCAGCATTTT
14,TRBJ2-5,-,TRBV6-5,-,CASAVRGREETQYF,TGTGCCAGCGCGGTGAGGGGGAGAGAAGAGACCCAGTACTTC
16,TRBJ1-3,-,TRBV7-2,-,CASSLGGRVIENTIYF,TGTGCCAGCAGCTTAGGTGGCAGGGTGATCGAAAACACCATATATTTT
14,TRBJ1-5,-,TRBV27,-,CASSPQDSRQPQHF,TGTGCCAGCAGTCCCCAGGACAGCCGCCAGCCCCAGCATTTT
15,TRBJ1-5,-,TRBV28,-,CASSSTGPPNQPQHF,TGTGCCAGCAGCTCGACAGGACCCCCCAATCAGCCCCAGCATTTT
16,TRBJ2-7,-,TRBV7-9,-,CASSFHRQTHSYEQYF,TGTGCCAGCAGCTTTCACCGACAGACTCACTCCTACGAGCAGTACTTC
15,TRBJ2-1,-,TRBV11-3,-,CASSLFPGPGDEQFF,TGTGCCAGCAGCTTGTTCCCGGGCCCCGGGGATGAGCAGTTCTTC
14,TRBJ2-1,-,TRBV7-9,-,CASGVRRPYNEQFF,TGTGCCAGCGGTGTCCGGCGGCCCTACAATGAGCAGTTCTTC
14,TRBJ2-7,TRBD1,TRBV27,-,CASNRTGSIYEQYF,TGTGCCAGCAACCGGACAGGGTCAATCTACGAGCAGTACTTC
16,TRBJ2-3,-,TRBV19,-,CASSPRGAGTTDTQYF,TGTGCCAGTAGTCCACGGGGGGCCGGGACCACAGATACGCAGTATTTT
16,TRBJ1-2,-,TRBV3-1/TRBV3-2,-,CASSRRGGFKGDGYTF,TGTGCCAGCAGCCGCCGAGGAGGATTTAAGGGAGATGGCTACACCTTC
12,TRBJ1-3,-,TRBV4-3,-,CASSQAGDTIYF,TGCGCCAGCAGCCAAGCAGGGGACACCATATATTTT
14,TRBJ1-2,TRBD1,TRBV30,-,CAWRLGQALGGYTF,TGTGCCTGGAGGCTGGGACAGGCCCTCGGAGGCTACACCTTC
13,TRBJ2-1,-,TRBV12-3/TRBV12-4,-,CASSLERGTPGLF,TGTGCCAGCAGTTTAGAAAGAGGGACCCCCGGTCTCTTC
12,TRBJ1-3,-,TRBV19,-,CASGGSGNTIYF,TGTGCCAGTGGGGGGTCTGGAAACACCATATATTTT
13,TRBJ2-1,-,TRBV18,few,CASSPGAPGEQFF,TGTGCCAGCTCACCAGGAGCCCCAGGTGAGCAGTTCTTC